Given below is one TCR beta chain in context. The clone's antigen remains unknown. A much larger clone is a single base away; this may be a read error. This entry comes from a study of T cells generated in artificial thymic organoids (dated by TCRdb to 2016 to 2017). Turning to the overall study: TCR alpha and beta CDR3 repertoires of in vitro artificial thymic organoid-derived CD8 single positive T cells were compared with thymic and peripheral blood naive CD8 T cells. The repertoire sequencing data shown were described as representative of three independent experiments.

Artificial thymic organoids were generated by aggregating human HSPCs with MS5 murine stromal cells transduced with human DLL1, and the organoids were cultured at an air-liquid interface. Hematopoietic stem and progenitor cells that were CD34+CD3-, FACS-purified and depleted of residual T cells served as the seed cells for the organoids. Organoids were cultured in serum-free RB27 medium: RPMI 1640 supplemented with B27, FLT3L, IL-7 and ascorbic acid. Before RNA extraction, CD3+TCRalphabeta+CD8 single positive T cells from both organoids and thymus were sorted by FACS. For each sample, the RNeasy Micro kit was used to purify total RNA from approximately 40,000 to 200,000 sorted cells, and RNA quality was checked on an Agilent RNA 6000 Nano chip. Separate semi-nested PCR amplifications were run for the TCRalpha and TCRbeta libraries, using Advantage 2 and reverse primers located in the TRAC or TRBC constant regions. The amount of total RNA used for first-strand cDNA synthesis ranged from roughly 3.5 to 550 ng. The TCR cDNA libraries were generated by 5'-RACE using the SMARTer PCR cDNA Synthesis kit, with a poly-dT primer driving first-strand synthesis. Semi-nested constant-region reverse primers carried 5-nucleotide sample-specific barcodes, and products were cleaned with the Zymo DNA Clean and Concentrator-5 kit. Up to ten barcoded samples were pooled, ligated to Illumina adaptors and sequenced as 2 x 150 bp paired-end reads on an Illumina MiSeq. On the study's bioinformatics: Demultiplexed reads were aligned with BLAT to a custom library of all human TRAV, TRAJ, TRBV, TRBD and TRBJ combinations from IMGT. The best BLAT hits were picked using pslCDnaFilter (-maxAligns=1, -ignoreIntrons), and custom Perl scripts were used to calculate clonotype frequencies. TCRdb trimmed public reads at Q25 via fastp, called clones via MiXCR and kept in-frame beta chains. Identical CDR3 protein sequences are pooled into one entry, listed with their most common genes and DNA. TCRdb assigned the V and J calls; the authors' analysis was not used. The sample includes 7,500 to 9,000 distinct CDR3 sequences, with 20% to 30% observed a single time. The ten largest clones take up 3% to 4% of the sample.

Measured from the cysteine to the phenylalanine, the CDR3 is 14 residues long. CDR3 DNA only is kept here, 42 bases in frame from base 1. The germline V gene supplies CDR1 SGHDT and CDR2 YYEEEE. The paper as a whole reports these results and caveats: Organoid-derived CD8 single positive T cells showed physiological TCR clonotype diversity comparable to thymic and blood naive CD8 T cells. No skewed Valpha or Vbeta usage appeared in organoid-derived T cells, arguing against dominance of unconventional lineages or clonal expansions.

The rearrangement combines TRBV5-6 with TRBJ2-1; 9 central bases correspond to TRBD2. Sequences were obtained from naive CD8+ T cells grown in artificial thymic organoids from cord blood stem and progenitor cells. This specimen's cell subset or site label, interpreted: CD3+TCRalphabeta+CD8SP T cells; for blood, CD45RO-CCR7+ naive CD8+ T cells. This sequence originates from a human donor who gave cord blood stem cells for thymic organoid culture, a cardiac surgery patient who gave postnatal thymus, or a blood donor (not recorded which). CDR3 protein: CAGSLLAGYNEQFF. Read as DNA, the sequence is TGTGCCGGCAGCTTACTAGCGGGTTACAATGAGCAGTTCTTC.